One and the same sample provided the 4 T cell receptor beta chains below, sequenced in a study of blood T cell repertoires in COVID-19. Only in-frame clones appear in the TCRdb table, and some are missing; sequencing was by immunoSEQ multiplex PCR. The sample lists 150,000 or so clones; 91% were seen once. The source material was peripheral blood. These TCRs come from a middle-aged man with acute or convalescent COVID-19.

V is TRBV23-1 and J is TRBJ2-5, with 7 bases matching TRBD2. TRBV23-1 is designated an ORF whose function remains uncertain. The CDR3 sequence is 12 residues long. V was clipped by 7 bases and J by 9 bases; unmatched bases: 8. The CDR3 protein is CASNLRGGAQYF. CDR3 sequence (DNA): TGCGCCAGCAACCTAAGGGGAGGGGCCCAGTACTTC.

The V and J genes are TRBV5-4 and TRBJ2-1; D is unclear. The CDR3 runs to 15 residues. The V and J ends lost 3 bases and 4 bases respectively, with 14 bases between them. Germline-derived CDR1 and CDR2 are SGHNT and YYREEE (reference sequence). The CDR3 reads CASSSAPENYNEQFF. For the CDR3, the DNA is TGTGCCAGCAGCTCCGCGCCCGAAAATTACAATGAGCAGTTCTTC.

The chain has TRBV3-1 (or the pseudogene TRBV3-2) and TRBJ1-1, with 8 bases fitting TRBD1. The CDR3 loop spans 16 amino acids. CDR1 LGHDT and CDR2 YNNKEL come from the germline V gene (reference sequence). Trimming cost V 2 bases and J 1 base; bases outside gene matches: 6. The DNA of the CDR3 is TGTGCCAGCAGCCAACCCCGGACAGGGCGGAACACTGAAGCTTTCTTT. Encoded protein: CASSQPRTGRNTEAFF.

This sequence joins TRBV21-1 and TRBJ1-2; the table's D call TRBD1 went unverified against the DNA. TRBV21-1 is marked as a pseudogene. This CDR3 comprises 16 residues. This chain's CDR3 is CASSTKWHRGNYGYTF. Written as DNA, the CDR3 is TGTGCCAGCAGCACCAAATGGCACAGGGGAAACTATGGCTACACCTTC.